This T cell receptor beta chain derives from a study of identical twins. Findings and limits, study-wide: Less excess twin sharing appeared in beta out-of-frame sequences. The analysis was cross-sectional rather than longitudinal within donors.

Details on this clonotype: Its specificity is unknown.

A universal primer site came from template switching; cDNA carried unique molecular identifiers. TCRdb fed the 5' RACE reads into MiXCR, producing one record per CDR3 protein. The table has 450,000 to 500,000 distinct CDR3 sequences, 14% seen once. This CDR3 region has 16 residues. With 6 bases removed from V and 3 bases from J, the gap between germline ends came to 20 bases. These data were also filed under a second study, of yellow fever vaccine responses in identical twins. From that paper: Convergence reportedly seemed to mark part of the twins' vaccine T cell response, with personalization marking the rest.

The receptor was isolated from a woman under 30 in good health. The material sequenced was CD4+ T cells sorted from blood. The gene calls are TRBV12-3 or TRBV12-4 and TRBJ1-2; possibly TRBD1 for D (6 bases). CDR3 nucleotide sequence: TGTGCCAGCAGCACCAGTAGGAACAGGGAGGACTATGGCTACACCTTC. The encoded protein is CASSTSRNREDYGYTF.